This T cell receptor beta chain was sequenced for a study of T cell responses to AZD1222 COVID-19 vaccine. General study findings and limits: In a largely white British group with more females than males, clonal diversity was possibly underestimated. No repertoire was sampled before or during the peak T cell response, only after it. Regions 160-218 and 743-854 dominated among vaccine-associated CD4 TCRs spanning spike.

As concerns this clone: Its antigen remains unknown.

Here immunoSEQ multiplex PCR was the method, and the copy in TCRdb shows in-frame clones only, minus some. The sample yields 89,000 or so clones, around nine tenths seen once. CDR3 length: 14 residues. In germline, CDR1 is ENHRY, CDR2 SYGVKD. Trimming removed 0 bases from V and 3 bases from J, with 9 bases in between. The sample consisted of peripheral blood, taken 28 days after the second AZD1222 dose. The J gene is TRBJ2-7, the V gene TRBV10-3; D possibly matches TRBD1 or TRBD2 (5 bases each). This clonotype originated in an adult who received the AZD1222 COVID-19 vaccine. The CDR3 protein is CAISESGTDYEQYF. The CDR3 DNA sequence: TGTGCCATCAGTGAGTCGGGGACGGACTACGAGCAGTACTTC.